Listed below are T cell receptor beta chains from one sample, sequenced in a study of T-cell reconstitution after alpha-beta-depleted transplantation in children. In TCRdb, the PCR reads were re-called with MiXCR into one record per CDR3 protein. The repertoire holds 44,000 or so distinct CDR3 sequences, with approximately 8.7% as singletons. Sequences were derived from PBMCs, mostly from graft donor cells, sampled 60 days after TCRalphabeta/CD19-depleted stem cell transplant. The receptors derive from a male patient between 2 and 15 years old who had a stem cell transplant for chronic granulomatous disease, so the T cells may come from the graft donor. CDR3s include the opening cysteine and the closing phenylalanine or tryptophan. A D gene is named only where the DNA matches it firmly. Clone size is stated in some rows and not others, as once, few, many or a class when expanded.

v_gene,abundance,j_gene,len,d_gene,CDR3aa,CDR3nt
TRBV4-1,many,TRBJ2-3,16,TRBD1,CASSQDWGQGADTQYF,TGCGCCAGCAGCCAAGATTGGGGACAGGGGGCAGATACGCAGTATTTT
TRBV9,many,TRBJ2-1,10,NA,CASSGQEQFF,TGTGCCAGCAGCGGACAGGAGCAGTTCTTC
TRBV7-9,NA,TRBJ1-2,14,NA,CASSYGQQSYGYTF,TGTGCCAGCAGCTACGGACAACAATCCTATGGCTACACCTTC
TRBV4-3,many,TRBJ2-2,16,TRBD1,CASSLKTGRNTGELFF,TGCGCCAGCAGCCTTAAGACAGGGCGGAACACCGGGGAGCTGTTTTTT
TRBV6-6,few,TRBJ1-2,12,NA,CASRTEVSGYTF,TGTGCCAGCAGAACCGAGGTTTCGGGCTACACCTTC
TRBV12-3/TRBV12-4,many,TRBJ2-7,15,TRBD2,CASSTPGAGVGEQYF,TGTGCCAGCAGTACCCCAGGAGCGGGAGTGGGGGAGCAGTACTTC
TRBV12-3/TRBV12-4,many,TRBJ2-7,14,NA,CASSRDHRSYEQYF,TGTGCCAGCAGCCGGGACCACCGCTCCTACGAGCAGTACTTC
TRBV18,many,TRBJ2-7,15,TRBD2,CASSPTSGRIYEQYF,TGTGCCAGCTCACCAACTAGCGGAAGAATCTACGAGCAGTACTTC
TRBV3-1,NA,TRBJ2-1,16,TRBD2,CASSRKPGLAYNEQFF,TGTGCCAGCAGCCGAAAACCGGGACTAGCCTACAATGAGCAGTTCTTC
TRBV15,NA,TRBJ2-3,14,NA,CATSRDTPTDTQYF,TGTGCCACCAGCAGAGATACTCCTACAGATACGCAGTATTTT
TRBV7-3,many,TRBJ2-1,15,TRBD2,CASSLTLAGTNEQFF,TGTGCCAGCAGCTTAACGCTAGCGGGGACCAATGAGCAGTTCTTC
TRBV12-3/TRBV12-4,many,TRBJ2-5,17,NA,CASRAEAGIPSRGTQYF,TGTGCCAGCAGAGCCGAAGCCGGGATCCCAAGTCGGGGGACCCAGTACTTC
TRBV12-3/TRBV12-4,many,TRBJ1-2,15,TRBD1,CASSSRNRGLSGYTF,TGTGCCAGCAGTTCCCGAAACAGGGGGCTATCTGGCTACACCTTC
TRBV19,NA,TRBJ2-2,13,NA,CASSTPNTGELFF,TGTGCCAGTAGTACCCCGAACACCGGGGAGCTGTTTTTT
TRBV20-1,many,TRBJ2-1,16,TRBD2,CSASGLAGPSYNEQFF,TGCAGTGCTAGCGGGCTAGCGGGACCATCCTACAATGAGCAGTTCTTC
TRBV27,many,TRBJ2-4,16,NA,CASSVKWRLAKNIQYF,TGTGCCAGCAGTGTAAAGTGGCGGTTAGCCAAAAACATTCAGTACTTC
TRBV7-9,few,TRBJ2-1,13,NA,CASSPEFDNEQFF,TGTGCCAGCAGCCCCGAGTTCGACAATGAGCAGTTCTTC
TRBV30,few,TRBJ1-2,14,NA,CAWSVDPSRYGYTF,TGTGCCTGGAGTGTTGATCCCAGCCGATATGGCTACACCTTC
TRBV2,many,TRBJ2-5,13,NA,CASIFQFQETQYF,TGTGCCAGCATTTTTCAGTTCCAGGAGACCCAGTACTTC
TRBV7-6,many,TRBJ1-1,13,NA,CASSLKQGSEAFF,TGTGCCAGCAGCTTAAAACAGGGCAGTGAAGCTTTCTTT
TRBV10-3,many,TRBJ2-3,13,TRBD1,CAIEDRVTDTQYF,TGTGCCATCGAAGACAGGGTAACAGATACGCAGTATTTT
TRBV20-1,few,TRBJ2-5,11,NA,CSARDPETQYF,TGCAGTGCTAGAGATCCAGAGACCCAGTACTTC
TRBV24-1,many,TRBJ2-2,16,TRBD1,CATSDGGQAVTGELFF,TGTGCCACCAGTGATGGGGGACAGGCCGTCACCGGGGAGCTGTTTTTT
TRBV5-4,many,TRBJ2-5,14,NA,CASSLVWTPETQYF,TGTGCCAGCAGCTTGGTTTGGACCCCAGAGACCCAGTACTTC
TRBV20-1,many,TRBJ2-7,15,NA,CSAKSPRMGAQREYF,TGCAGTGCTAAAAGCCCCCGTATGGGGGCCCAGCGCGAGTACTTC
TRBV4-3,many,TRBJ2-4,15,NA,CASSQATPRGNIQYF,TGCGCCAGCAGCCAAGCTACCCCACGGGGGAACATTCAGTACTTC
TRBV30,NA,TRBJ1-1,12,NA,CAWTRGNTEAFF,TGTGCCTGGACCAGGGGGAACACTGAAGCTTTCTTT
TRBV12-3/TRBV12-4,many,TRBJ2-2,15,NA,CASMSGLQNTGELFF,TGTGCCAGCATGTCGGGCCTTCAGAACACCGGGGAGCTGTTTTTT
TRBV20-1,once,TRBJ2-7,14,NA,CSASVPGLAYEQYF,TGCAGTGCTAGTGTTCCGGGGTTGGCCTACGAGCAGTACTTC
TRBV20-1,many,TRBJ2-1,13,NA,CSARGDRNNEQFF,TGCAGTGCTAGAGGTGACAGGAACAATGAGCAGTTCTTC
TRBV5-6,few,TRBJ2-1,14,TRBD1,CASSLGQGVGEQFF,TGTGCCAGCAGCTTGGGACAGGGGGTTGGGGAGCAGTTCTTC
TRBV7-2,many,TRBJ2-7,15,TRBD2,CASTLRGGEVYEQYF,TGTGCCAGCACCCTTAGGGGAGGGGAGGTCTACGAGCAGTACTTC
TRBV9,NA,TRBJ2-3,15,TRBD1,CASSTGQGGTDTQYF,TGTGCCAGCAGCACGGGACAGGGGGGCACAGATACGCAGTATTTT
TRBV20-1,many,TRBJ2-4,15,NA,CSARDMGIAKNIQYF,TGCAGTGCTAGGGACATGGGCATAGCCAAAAACATTCAGTACTTC
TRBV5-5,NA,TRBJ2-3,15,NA,CASSLGGAGTDTQYF,TGTGCCAGCAGCTTAGGGGGGGCAGGCACAGATACGCAGTATTTT
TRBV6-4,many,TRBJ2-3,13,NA,CASSKGSTDTQYF,TGTGCCAGCAGTAAGGGTAGCACAGATACGCAGTATTTT
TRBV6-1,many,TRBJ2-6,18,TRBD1,CASWGRGLTPPGANVLTF,TGTGCCAGTTGGGGAAGGGGGCTCACCCCCCCTGGGGCCAACGTCCTGACTTTC
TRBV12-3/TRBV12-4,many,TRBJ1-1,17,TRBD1,CASSLGGTGAMNTEAFF,TGTGCCAGCAGCTTAGGGGGTACAGGGGCCATGAACACTGAAGCTTTCTTT
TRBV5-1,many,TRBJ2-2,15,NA,CASSLNTVGGGELFF,TGCGCCAGCAGCTTGAACACGGTCGGTGGCGGGGAGCTGTTTTTT
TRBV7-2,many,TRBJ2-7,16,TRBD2,CASSLALGREFYEQYF,TGTGCCAGCAGCTTAGCGCTGGGGCGGGAGTTCTACGAGCAGTACTTC
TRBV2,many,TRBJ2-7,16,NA,CASSVPRGGSGYEQYF,TGTGCCAGCAGTGTGCCCAGGGGGGGGAGCGGGTACGAGCAGTACTTC
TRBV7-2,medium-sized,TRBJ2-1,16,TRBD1,CASSPIAGQGVIEQFF,TGTGCCAGCAGCCCCATAGCCGGACAGGGGGTCATTGAGCAGTTCTTC
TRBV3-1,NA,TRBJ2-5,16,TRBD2,CASSQEVGRVQETQYF,TGTGCCAGCAGCCAAGAGGTCGGGAGGGTCCAAGAGACCCAGTACTTC
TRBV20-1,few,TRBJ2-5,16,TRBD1,CSASTPQGGRGETQYF,TGCAGTGCTAGTACACCACAGGGGGGAAGGGGAGAGACCCAGTACTTC
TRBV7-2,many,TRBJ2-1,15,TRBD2,CASSPQRETYNEQFF,TGTGCCAGCAGCCCACAGCGGGAGACCTACAATGAGCAGTTCTTC
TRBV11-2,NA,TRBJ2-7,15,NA,CASSLVAGEGYEQYF,TGTGCCAGCAGCTTAGTGGCGGGTGAGGGCTACGAGCAGTACTTC
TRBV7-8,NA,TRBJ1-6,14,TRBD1,CASSRDSFNSPLHF,TGTGCCAGCAGTAGGGACAGCTTCAATTCACCCCTCCACTTT
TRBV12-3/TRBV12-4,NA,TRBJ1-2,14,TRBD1,CASSPRGLSYGYTF,TGTGCCAGCAGCCCCAGGGGGTTGAGCTATGGCTACACCTTC
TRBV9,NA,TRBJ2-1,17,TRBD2,CASSVEMAAGYSDEQFF,TGTGCCAGCAGCGTAGAAATGGCAGCGGGATATTCCGATGAGCAGTTCTTC
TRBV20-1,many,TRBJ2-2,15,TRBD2,CSARLSGANTGELFF,TGCAGTGCTAGACTTAGCGGGGCGAACACCGGGGAGCTGTTTTTT
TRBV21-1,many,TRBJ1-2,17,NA,CASSKGGRLRTEYGYTF,TGTGCCAGCAGCAAAGGGGGAAGGCTTCGGACAGAGTATGGCTACACCTTC
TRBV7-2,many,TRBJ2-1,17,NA,CASSLLTHQSSYNEQFF,TGTGCCAGCAGCCTGTTGACACACCAAAGCTCCTACAATGAGCAGTTCTTC
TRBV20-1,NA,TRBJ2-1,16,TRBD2,CSARGLRLAGNDEQFF,TGCAGTGCTAGAGGTCTAAGGCTAGCGGGGAATGACGAGCAGTTCTTC